This TCR beta chain derives from a study of shared clonotypes between healthy human individuals. V dropped 3 bases and J dropped 5; count of bases not matched to a gene: 9. The CDR3 runs 15 residues. Germline values: CDR1 MDHEN, CDR2 SYDVKM. Each subset's genomic DNA was shared equally among a number of immunoSEQ plates. Replicate sorted-subset PCRs were loaded with around 220 ng DNA, about 31,000 T cell genomes. The method was immunoSEQ multiplex PCR; TCRdb's version includes in-frame clones alone and lacks a portion of them. The sample has some 1.5 million clones, around 98% seen once. The clonotype was recovered from a man aged 25-45 years in good health. J is TRBJ2-7 and V is TRBV28, with 8 bases that match TRBD1. Sequenced: naive CD4+ T cells sorted from blood. Subset described: CD45RA+ positively selected. The CDR3 loop reads CASSFRAGGKDEQYF. In nucleotides, the CDR3 is TGTGCCAGCAGTTTTAGGGCAGGGGGCAAGGACGAGCAGTACTTC.